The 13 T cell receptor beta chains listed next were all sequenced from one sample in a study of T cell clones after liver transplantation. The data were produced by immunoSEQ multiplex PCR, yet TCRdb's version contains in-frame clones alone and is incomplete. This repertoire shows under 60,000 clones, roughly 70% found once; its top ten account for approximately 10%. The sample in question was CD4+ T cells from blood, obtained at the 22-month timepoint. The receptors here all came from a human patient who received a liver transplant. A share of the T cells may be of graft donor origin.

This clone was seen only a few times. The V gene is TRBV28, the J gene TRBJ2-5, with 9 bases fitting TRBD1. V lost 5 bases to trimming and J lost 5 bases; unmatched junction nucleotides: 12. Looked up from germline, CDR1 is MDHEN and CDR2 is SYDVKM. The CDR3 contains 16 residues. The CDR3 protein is CASSPGTGTVGETQYF. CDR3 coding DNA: TGTGCCAGCAGTCCGGGGACAGGGACGGTAGGGGAGACCCAGTACTTC.

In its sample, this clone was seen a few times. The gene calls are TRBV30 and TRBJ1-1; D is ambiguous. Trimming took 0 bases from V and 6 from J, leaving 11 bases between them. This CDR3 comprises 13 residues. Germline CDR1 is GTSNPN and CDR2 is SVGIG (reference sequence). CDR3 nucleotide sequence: TGTGCCTGGAGTGTCCCTCCAGTTGCTGAAGCTTTCTTT. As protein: CAWSVPPVAEAFF.

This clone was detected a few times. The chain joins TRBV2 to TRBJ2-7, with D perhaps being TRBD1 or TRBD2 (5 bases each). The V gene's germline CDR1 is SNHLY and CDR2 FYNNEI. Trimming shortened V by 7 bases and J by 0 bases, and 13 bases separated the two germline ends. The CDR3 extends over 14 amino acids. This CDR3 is CASTVGRTSYEQYF. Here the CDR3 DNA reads TGTGCCAGCACTGTGGGACGGACCTCCTACGAGCAGTACTTC.

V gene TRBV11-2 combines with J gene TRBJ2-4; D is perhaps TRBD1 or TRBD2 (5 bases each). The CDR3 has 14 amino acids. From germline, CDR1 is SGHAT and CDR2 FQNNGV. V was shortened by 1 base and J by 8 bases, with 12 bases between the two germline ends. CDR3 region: CASSLGRDGDIQYF. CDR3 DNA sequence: TGTGCCAGCAGCTTAGGCAGGGACGGAGACATTCAGTACTTC. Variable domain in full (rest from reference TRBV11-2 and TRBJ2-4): EAGVAQSPRYKIIEKRQSVAFWCNPISGHATLYWYQQILGQGPKLLIQFQNNGVVDDSQLPKDRFSAERLKGVDSTLKIQPAKLEDSAVYLCASSLGRDGDIQYFGAGTRLSVL.

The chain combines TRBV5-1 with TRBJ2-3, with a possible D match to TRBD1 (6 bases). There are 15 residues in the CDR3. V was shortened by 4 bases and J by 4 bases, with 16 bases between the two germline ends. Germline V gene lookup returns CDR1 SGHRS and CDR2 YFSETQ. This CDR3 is CASSRQGSSADTQYF. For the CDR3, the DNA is TGCGCCAGCAGCCGGCAGGGGTCCTCGGCAGATACGCAGTATTTT.

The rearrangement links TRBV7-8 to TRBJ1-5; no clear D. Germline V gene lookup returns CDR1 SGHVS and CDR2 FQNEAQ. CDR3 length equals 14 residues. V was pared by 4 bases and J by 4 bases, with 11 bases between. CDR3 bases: TGTGCCAGCAGCTCTAGGGATTTTAATCAGCCCCAGCATTTT. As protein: CASSSRDFNQPQHF.

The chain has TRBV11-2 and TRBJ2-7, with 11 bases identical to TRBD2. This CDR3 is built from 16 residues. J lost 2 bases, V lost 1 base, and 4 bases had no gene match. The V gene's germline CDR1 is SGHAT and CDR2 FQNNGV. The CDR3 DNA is TGTGCCAGCAGCTTAGTCACTAGCGGGGGACCCTACGAGCAGTACTTC. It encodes CASSLVTSGGPYEQYF.

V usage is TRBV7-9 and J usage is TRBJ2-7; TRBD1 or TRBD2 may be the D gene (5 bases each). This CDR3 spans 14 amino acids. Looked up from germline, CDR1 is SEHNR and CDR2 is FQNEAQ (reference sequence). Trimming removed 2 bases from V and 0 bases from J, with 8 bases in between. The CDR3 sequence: CASSLSGASYEQYF. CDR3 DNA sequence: TGTGCCAGCAGCTTATCCGGGGCCTCCTACGAGCAGTACTTC.

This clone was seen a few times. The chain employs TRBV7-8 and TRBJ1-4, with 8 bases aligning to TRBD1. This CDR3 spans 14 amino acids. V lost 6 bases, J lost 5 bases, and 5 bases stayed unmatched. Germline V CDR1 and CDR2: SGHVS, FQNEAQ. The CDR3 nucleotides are TGTGCCAGCAGGCTCCGGGACAGGAATGAAAAACTGTTTTTT. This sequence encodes CASRLRDRNEKLFF.

Here the CDR3 reads CASSDGTARGPNTEAFF. The CDR3, as DNA: TGTGCCAGCAGTGACGGGACAGCGAGGGGGCCGAACACTGAAGCTTTCTTT. The V gene is TRBV6-1, the J gene TRBJ1-1; 7 nucleotides match TRBD1. This CDR3 has 17 amino acids. J lost 1 base, V lost 3 bases, and 11 bases had no gene match. Looked up from germline, CDR1 is MNHNS and CDR2 is SASEGT.

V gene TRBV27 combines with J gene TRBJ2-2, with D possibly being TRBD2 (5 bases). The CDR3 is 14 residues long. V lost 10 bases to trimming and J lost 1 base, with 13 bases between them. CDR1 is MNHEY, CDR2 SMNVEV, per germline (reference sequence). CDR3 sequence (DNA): TGTGCCATCCGGATACGGGGGAACACCGGGGAGCTGTTTTTT. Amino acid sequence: CAIRIRGNTGELFF.

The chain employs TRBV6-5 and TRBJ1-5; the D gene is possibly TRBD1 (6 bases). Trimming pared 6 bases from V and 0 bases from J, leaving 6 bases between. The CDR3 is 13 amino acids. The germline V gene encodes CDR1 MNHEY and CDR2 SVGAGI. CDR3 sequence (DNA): TGTGCCAGCAGGGACAGTAGCAATCAGCCCCAGCATTTT. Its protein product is CASRDSSNQPQHF.

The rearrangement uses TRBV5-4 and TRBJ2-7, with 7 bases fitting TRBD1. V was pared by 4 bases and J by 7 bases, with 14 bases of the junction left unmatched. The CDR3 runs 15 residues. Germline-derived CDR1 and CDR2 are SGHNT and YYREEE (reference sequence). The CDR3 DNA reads TGTGCCAGCAGCAGAAACAGGGGTGAACGAGAAGAGCAGTACTTC. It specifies CASSRNRGEREEQYF.